Each of the 22 T cell receptor beta chains below was sequenced from the same sample in a study of vaccination effects on CD4 cells after COVID-19. Libraries were prepared by immunoSEQ multiplex PCR; TCRdb keeps only in-frame clonotypes and omits some of them. The sample lists roughly 68,000 clones; approximately 72% were seen once. No antigen has been identified for these receptors. Scientists isolated CD4+ T cells after a roughly 10-day culture period ended. Source: CD4+ T cells from PBMCs cultured without peptide, taken before COVID-19 vaccination. These receptors all stem from a human donor who had a prior SARS-CoV-2 infection.

The chain couples TRBV5-1 to TRBJ1-4; D is ambiguous. The CDR3 is made up of 15 amino acids. CDR1 is SGHRS and CDR2 is YFSETQ in the germline V gene. Trimming removed 3 bases from V and 0 bases from J, with 9 bases in between. CDR3 bases: TGCGCCAGCAGCTACGACTACTCAACTAATGAAAAACTGTTTTTT. It is translated as CASSYDYSTNEKLFF.

This clone showed up just a few times. This rearrangement joins TRBV18 to TRBJ1-6; TRBD1 matches 9 bases. With 3 bases clipped from V and 8 bases from J, the junction kept 8 bases outside the gene matches. This CDR3 is 16 amino acids long. CDR1 and CDR2 from the germline V gene are KGHSH and LQKENI. CDR3 sequence: CASSPAGTGFDSPLHF. The CDR3 DNA sequence: TGTGCCAGCTCACCCGCGGGGACAGGGTTTGATTCACCCCTCCACTTT.

This clone was picked up one time. This chain uses TRBV13 with TRBJ1-2; weak D call: TRBD1 (6 bases). Germline loops: CDR1 PRHDT, CDR2 FYEKMQ (reference sequence). V was shortened by 8 bases and J by 8 bases, with 24 bases between the two germline ends. This CDR3 contains 15 residues. The CDR3 DNA is TGTGCCAGCCGCAGAGGGCAGGGGAGACTAGGGGGCTACACCTTC. Residues: CASRRGQGRLGGYTF.

CDR3 in amino acids: CASRGQAGNTIYF. DNA for the CDR3: TGTGCCAGCAGGGGACAGGCTGGAAACACCATATATTTT. V is TRBV6-5 and J is TRBJ1-3; TRBD1 agrees at 8 bases. After removal of 6 bases from V and 2 bases from J, the junction contained 0 bases not matched to a gene. The CDR3 is 13 residues long. Germline CDR1 is MNHEY and CDR2 is SVGAGI.

This clone came up a few times. The chain recombines TRBV5-4 with TRBJ1-4; 8 bases line up with TRBD1. The CDR3 length is 14 residues. Germline lookup yields CDR1 SGHNT and CDR2 YYREEE (reference sequence). V was pared by 4 bases and J by 4 bases, with 3 bases of the junction left unmatched. Here the CDR3 reads CASSLDRVNEKLFF. CDR3 bases: TGTGCCAGCAGCCTGGACAGGGTTAATGAAAAACTGTTTTTT.

The chain recombines TRBV5-1 with TRBJ1-1; D call uncertain. This CDR3 has 14 residues. Germline V gene sequence: CDR1 SGHRS, CDR2 YFSETQ. V was shortened by 4 bases and J by 1 base, with 11 bases between the two germline ends. CDR3 protein: CASSGRHPNTEAFF. The CDR3 coding sequence is TGCGCCAGCAGCGGCAGACACCCGAACACTGAAGCTTTCTTT.

The V call is TRBV7-9, the J call TRBJ1-3, with D uncertain. Trimming left V 5 bases short and J 1 base short, with 18 bases between. Germline loops: CDR1 SEHNR, CDR2 FQNEAQ (reference sequence). CDR3 length: 17 amino acids. The CDR3, as DNA: TGTGCCAGCAGCCGCCGTGAAGAAAGGGTATCTGGAAACACCATATATTTT. This sequence encodes CASSRREERVSGNTIYF.

The chain carries TRBV7-2 and TRBJ2-7; 7 bases fit TRBD2. Trimming removed 2 bases from V and 6 bases from J; junction bases left unmatched: 7. The CDR3 loop spans 14 amino acids. Germline V lookup: CDR1 SGHTA, CDR2 FQGNSA. The CDR3 here is CASSLLAGVSEQYF. DNA for the CDR3: TGTGCCAGCAGCTTATTGGCGGGAGTCTCCGAGCAGTACTTC.

This clone turned up a few times. The rearrangement uses TRBV7-9 and TRBJ2-1; 8 bases match TRBD2. The CDR3 sequence is 16 residues long. J gave up 3 bases and V 3 bases, and 7 bases lay outside the gene matches. Germline V gene lookup returns CDR1 SEHNR and CDR2 FQNEAQ (reference sequence). CDR3 sequence (DNA): TGTGCCAGCAGCTTCTCCGGGACTAGGGTCTACAATGAGCAGTTCTTC. Amino acid sequence: CASSFSGTRVYNEQFF.

The chain is built from TRBV12-3 or TRBV12-4 and TRBJ2-1; possible D gene TRBD2, 5 bases. V gave up 3 bases and J gave up 12 bases, with 9 bases separating them. The CDR3 totals 11 residues. CDR3 region: CASSFGRGQFF. Written as DNA, the CDR3 is TGTGCCAGCAGTTTTGGCCGGGGGCAGTTCTTC.

The chain joins TRBV24-1 to TRBJ2-6; TRBD1 might be the D (5 bases). The germline V gene has CDR1 KGHDR and CDR2 SFDVKD. The CDR3 is 14 amino acids. V was shortened by 6 bases and J by 4 bases, with 9 bases between the two germline ends. The CDR3 here is CATSSGSGANVLTF. CDR3 coding DNA: TGTGCCACCAGTTCAGGGTCAGGGGCCAACGTCCTGACTTTC.

This sequence joins TRBV7-9 and TRBJ1-2; perhaps TRBD1 as D (6 bases). CDR3 length equals 12 residues. Germline loops: CDR1 SEHNR, CDR2 FQNEAQ (reference sequence). The V end was cut by 5 bases, the J end by 6 bases, with 10 bases between. CDR3 sequence reads: CASSRDTHGYTF. The CDR3 nucleotides are TGTGCCAGCAGCAGGGACACCCATGGCTACACCTTC.

The CDR3 protein is CASSLLQGLNTQYF. The CDR3 nucleotides read TGTGCCAGCAGCTTACTACAGGGGTTAAATACGCAGTATTTT. The chain has TRBV7-9 and TRBJ2-3; 7 bases are shared with TRBD1. The CDR3 runs 14 residues. CDR1 SEHNR and CDR2 FQNEAQ come from the germline V gene (reference sequence). The V and J ends lost 2 bases and 7 bases, in that order; junction bases with no gene match: 6.

The chain links TRBV7-2 to TRBJ2-7; D not resolved. With 4 bases removed from V and 0 bases from J, the gap between germline ends came to 16 bases. Germline CDR1 reads SGHTA; CDR2 reads FQGNSA. The CDR3 contains 16 residues. In DNA, the CDR3 is TGTGCCAGCAGCTCCAGATCGGCGAAGAGCTCCTACGAGCAGTACTTC. Protein sequence: CASSSRSAKSSYEQYF.

V is TRBV19 and J is TRBJ1-1, with D perhaps matching TRBD1 (6 bases). The CDR3 spans 14 residues. V was clipped by 2 bases and J by 4 bases, with 11 bases between them. Germline assignment: CDR1 LNHDA and CDR2 SQIVND (reference sequence). CDR3 in amino acids: CASSISRGGTEAFF. CDR3 sequence (DNA): TGTGCCAGTAGTATATCCCGAGGGGGCACTGAAGCTTTCTTT. The variable domain in full, completed from reference TRBV19 and TRBJ1-1, reads DGGITQSPKYLFRKEGQNVTLSCEQNLNHDAMYWYRQDPGQGLRLIYYSQIVNDFQKGDIAEGYSVSREKKESFPLTVTSAQKNPTAFYLCASSISRGGTEAFFGQGTRLTVV.

The sample holds one count of this clone. V is TRBV3-1 (or the pseudogene TRBV3-2) and J is TRBJ2-1, with a tentative D call TRBD1 (5 bases). The germline V gene encodes CDR1 LGHDT and CDR2 YNNKEL (reference sequence). V was pared by 4 bases and J by 2 bases, with 15 bases between. The CDR3 is made up of 16 amino acids. Written as DNA, the CDR3 is TGTGCCAGCAGCCCCCTTTTGGGGCAAACCTACAATGAGCAGTTCTTC. Its protein product is CASSPLLGQTYNEQFF.

The chain employs TRBV24-1 and TRBJ2-1, with D perhaps being TRBD1 or TRBD2 (5 bases each). Trimming cost V 3 bases and J 0 bases, with 11 bases left between them. Looked up from germline, CDR1 is KGHDR and CDR2 is SFDVKD. The CDR3 runs 16 residues. CDR3 sequence (DNA): TGTGCCACCAGTGATGAGGGACCGAGCTCCTACAATGAGCAGTTCTTC. This translates into CATSDEGPSSYNEQFF.

The V and J genes are TRBV2 and TRBJ1-2, with D perhaps matching TRBD1 (6 bases). Germline CDR1 is SNHLY and CDR2 is FYNNEI. This CDR3 comprises 16 residues. Trimming left V 3 bases short and J 8 bases short, with 22 bases between. In DNA, the CDR3 is TGTGCCAGCAGTGAGATCGGATCCTCAGGGGCGGGGGGCTACACCTTC. Translated, it gives CASSEIGSSGAGGYTF.

There are a few counts of this clone. V is TRBV3-1 (or the pseudogene TRBV3-2) and J is TRBJ1-5, with D uncertain. CDR3 size: 15 residues. Germline loops: CDR1 LGHDT, CDR2 YNNKEL (reference sequence). V lost 5 bases and J 5 bases, leaving 16 bases between the germline ends. The CDR3 region is CASSAGFGVDQPQHF. The DNA for the CDR3 is TGTGCCAGCAGCGCCGGGTTCGGGGTTGATCAGCCCCAGCATTTT.

This clone has just a few counts. This chain joins TRBV5-5 and TRBJ2-7; no firm D call. V was cut by 1 base and J by 3 bases, with 8 bases left in between. The CDR3 is 13 amino acids. The germline V gene has CDR1 SGHKS and CDR2 YYEKEE (reference sequence). This chain's CDR3 is CASSLNMFYEQYF. The CDR3 DNA is TGTGCCAGCAGCTTGAATATGTTCTACGAGCAGTACTTC.

The rearrangement joins TRBV6-5 to TRBJ2-7; either TRBD1 or TRBD2 may supply D (5 bases each). Trimming took off 5 bases at V and 1 base at J, with 12 bases between the two ends. The germline V gene encodes CDR1 MNHEY and CDR2 SVGAGI. The CDR3 has 14 amino acids. In DNA, the CDR3 is TGTGCCAGCAGTAAACCGGGACCGTCCTACGAGCAGTACTTC. Its translation is CASSKPGPSYEQYF.

This chain connects TRBV6-6 to TRBJ1-1, with 9 positions matching TRBD1. In germline, CDR1 is MNHNY, CDR2 SVGAGI (reference sequence). This CDR3 is 15 amino acids long. V shed 0 bases and J 3 bases; nucleotides not matched to a gene: 2. CDR3 in amino acids: CASSYSGTGYTEAFF. CDR3 in DNA: TGTGCCAGCAGTTACTCAGGGACAGGGTACACTGAAGCTTTCTTT.